One sample yielded the 29 T cell receptor beta chains listed below, sequenced in a study of shared clonotypes between healthy human individuals. Clones were sequenced by immunoSEQ multiplex PCR, and TCRdb holds only the in-frame ones, with some missing. There are 2,500,000 or so clones in the sample; approximately 93% occur only once, and 0.36% lies in the top ten. Sequencing input: naive CD4+ T cells from PBMCs. This sample's subset: CD45RA+ positively selected. The receptors here all came from a man between 18 and 35 years old in good health. Some clones in this sample may be carry-over from other donors' samples.

V gene TRBV18 combines with J gene TRBJ1-2; D is unclear. Germline V gives CDR1 KGHSH, CDR2 LQKENI. The CDR3 consists of 12 residues. V lost 4 bases and J lost 4, with 7 bases in between. The CDR3 sequence is CASSQETYGYTF. CDR3 DNA sequence: TGTGCCAGCTCACAGGAAACCTATGGCTACACCTTC.

The genes are TRBV5-6 and TRBJ2-7; 8 positions match TRBD1. The germline CDR1 and CDR2 sequences are SGHDT and YYEEEE. There are 15 residues in the CDR3. After removal of 3 bases from V and 2 bases from J, the junction contained 7 bases not matched to a gene. The CDR3 DNA reads as TGTGCCAGCAGCTGGAGGACAGGGCTGGCCTACGAGCAGTACTTC. Protein product: CASSWRTGLAYEQYF.

The CDR3 DNA follows: TGCGCCAGCAGCCAAGCGGAGACATGGGGCTACGAGCAGTACTTC. Residues: CASSQAETWGYEQYF. The J gene is TRBJ2-7, the V gene TRBV4-1; D gene uncertain. Per germline, CDR1 MGHRA and CDR2 YSYEKL. This CDR3 is built from 15 residues. Trimming pared 1 base from V and 3 bases from J, leaving 13 bases between.

This clone appeared a single time. CDR3 sequence: CASEWLAGNTIYF. CDR3 nucleotide sequence: TGTGCCAGCGAGTGGTTAGCTGGAAACACCATATATTTT. V gene TRBV7-3 combines with J gene TRBJ1-3; D ambiguous. The CDR3 length is 13 residues. Trimming removed 8 bases from V and 2 bases from J, with 10 bases in between. Germline CDR1 is SGHTA and CDR2 is FQGTGA.

The V gene is TRBV7-6, the J gene TRBJ2-2; 13 bases line up with TRBD2. The ends lost 4 bases at V and 5 bases at J; junction bases unmatched: 1. The CDR3 consists of 15 residues. Germline CDR1 SGHVS, CDR2 FNYEAQ. CDR3 sequence: CASSSTSGRTGELFF. The DNA for the CDR3 is TGTGCCAGCAGCTCGACTAGCGGGAGGACCGGGGAGCTGTTTTTT.

CDR3 region: CASSGTNRDTQYF. For the CDR3, the DNA is TGTGCCAGCTCAGGGACAAACAGGGATACGCAGTATTTT. The chain links TRBV18 to TRBJ2-3, with a possible D match to TRBD1 (6 bases). Per the germline V gene, CDR1 is KGHSH and CDR2 is LQKENI. This CDR3 spans 13 amino acids. Trimming stripped 5 bases from V and 6 bases from J, with 12 bases between.

This chain connects TRBV5-8 to TRBJ2-7; D is uncertain. Germline CDR1 SGHTS, CDR2 YDEGEE. V dropped 0 bases and J dropped 2 bases, with 18 bases sitting between them. The CDR3 is 17 amino acids. CDR3 residues: CASSLGLDPQITYEQYF. The CDR3 DNA follows: TGTGCCAGCAGCTTGGGGTTGGACCCGCAGATCACCTACGAGCAGTACTTC.

This chain connects TRBV6-1 to TRBJ2-3; D uncertain. CDR1 is MNHNS and CDR2 is SASEGT in the germline V gene. V lost 1 base and J lost 1, with 9 bases in between. CDR3 length: 15 residues. The DNA for the CDR3 is TGTGCCAGCAGTGAAGGGTCCCCTCGCACAGATACGCAGTATTTT. Protein sequence: CASSEGSPRTDTQYF.

The chain combines TRBV12-5 with TRBJ2-5; TRBD1 is a possible D gene (6 bases). Trimming stripped 5 bases from V and 2 bases from J, with 9 bases between. This CDR3 is 13 amino acids long. In germline, CDR1 is LGHNT, CDR2 FRNRAP. CDR3 DNA sequence: TGTGCTAGTGGTCTCGACAGGCAAGAGACCCAGTACTTC. Amino acid sequence: CASGLDRQETQYF.

This clone was counted between two and nine times. Other DNA sequences in this sample translate to the same CDR3. This chain connects TRBV15 to TRBJ2-1, with D uncertain. The ends were cut back, 4 bases at V and 4 bases at J, with 2 bases in the middle. CDR3 length: 11 amino acids. CDR1 is LNHNV and CDR2 is YYDKDF in the germline V gene (reference sequence). The CDR3 spells CATSTYNEQFF. The CDR3 DNA is TGTGCCACCAGCACGTACAATGAGCAGTTCTTC. The full variable domain, with the rest looked up from reference TRBV15 and TRBJ2-1, is DAMVIQNPRYQVTQFGKPVTLSCSQTLNHNVMYWYQQKSSQAPKLLFHYYDKDFNNEADTPDNFQSRRPNTSFCFLDIRSPGLGDTAMYLCATSTYNEQFFGPGTRLTVL.

A word on this clone: This same CDR3 is encoded by further DNA sequences in the sample. The chain recombines TRBV5-1 with TRBJ1-5; D is ambiguous. The V and J ends lost 0 bases and 0 bases respectively, with 7 bases between them. The CDR3 has 15 residues. Germline V gene sequence: CDR1 SGHRS, CDR2 YFSETQ. CDR3 region: CASSLVGGSNQPQHF. CDR3 DNA sequence: TGCGCCAGCAGCTTGGTAGGCGGTAGCAATCAGCCCCAGCATTTT.

This rearrangement joins TRBV5-8 to TRBJ2-2; 7 nucleotides align to TRBD2. The V gene's germline CDR1 is SGHTS and CDR2 YDEGEE. This CDR3 contains 17 residues. The junction had 11 bases not matched to a gene; V was cut back by 2 bases and J by 4 bases. The CDR3 here is CASSLGWREGRTGELFF. CDR3 sequence (DNA): TGTGCCAGCAGCTTAGGTTGGAGGGAGGGCCGCACCGGGGAGCTGTTTTTT.

The chain couples TRBV5-1 to TRBJ2-2; 13 bases fit TRBD2. J lost 7 bases, V lost 4 bases, and 7 bases had no gene match. CDR1 is SGHRS and CDR2 is YFSETQ in the germline V gene. The CDR3 runs 16 residues. The CDR3 reads CASSPGLAGDGGELFF. CDR3 nucleotide sequence: TGCGCCAGCAGCCCAGGACTAGCGGGAGACGGCGGGGAGCTGTTTTTT.

The V and J genes are TRBV6-1 and TRBJ2-5; no definite D call. Germline V gives CDR1 MNHNS, CDR2 SASEGT. The CDR3 sequence is 14 residues long. V was pared by 3 bases and J by 4 bases, with 12 bases between. CDR3 sequence (DNA): TGTGCCAGCAGTGACAGGTCCCGCGGAGAGACCCAGTACTTC. Protein product: CASSDRSRGETQYF.

The gene calls are TRBV25-1 and TRBJ1-5; perhaps TRBD1 as D (5 bases). The CDR3 runs 15 residues. V was clipped by 5 bases and J by 3 bases, with 14 bases between them. Germline-derived CDR1 and CDR2 are MGHDK and SYGVNS. CDR3 coding DNA: TGTGCCAGCAGTCCTAGAGGGGAGGCCAATCAGCCCCAGCATTTT. This sequence encodes CASSPRGEANQPQHF.

CDR3 DNA: TGTGCCAGCAGTTTACTTCGGGGCTCTGGAAACACCATATATTTT. The encoded protein is CASSLLRGSGNTIYF. V usage is TRBV28 and J usage is TRBJ1-3; no clear D gene. The V end lost 2 bases, the J end lost 0 bases, and 8 bases lay between the germline ends. This CDR3 comprises 15 residues. Germline-derived CDR1 and CDR2 are MDHEN and SYDVKM.

A note on this clone: Other DNA variants within this sample encode the same CDR3. This rearrangement joins TRBV6-1 to TRBJ1-2, with D perhaps matching TRBD1 (6 bases). CDR1 is MNHNS, CDR2 SASEGT, per germline. Trimming stripped 6 bases from V and 4 bases from J, with 12 bases between. This CDR3 spans 13 amino acids. The CDR3 reads CASSETGLYGYTF. The CDR3 DNA reads TGTGCCAGCAGCGAAACAGGGCTCTATGGCTACACCTTC.

The V gene is TRBV5-1, the J gene TRBJ2-1; no clear D gene. Germline CDR1 reads SGHRS; CDR2 reads YFSETQ. This CDR3 contains 12 residues. V was shortened by 1 base and J by 9 bases, with 8 bases between the two germline ends. The CDR3 DNA reads TGCGCCAGCAGCTTGTTCCGTAGTGAGCAGTTCTTC. It specifies CASSLFRSEQFF. Full variable domain (remainder filled in from reference TRBV5-1 and TRBJ2-1): KAGVTQTPRYLIKTRGQQVTLSCSPISGHRSVSWYQQTPGQGLQFLFEYFSETQRNKGNFPGRFSGRQFSNSRSEMNVSTLELGDSALYLCASSLFRSEQFFGPGTRLTVL.

V and J are TRBV7-2 and TRBJ1-3, with D possibly being TRBD1 (5 bases). Trimming stripped 1 base from V and 2 bases from J, with 9 bases between. The CDR3 runs to 15 residues. Germline V lookup: CDR1 SGHTA, CDR2 FQGNSA. The CDR3 DNA is TGTGCCAGCAGCTTAGTTTGGGGGACTGGAAACACCATATATTTT. Its protein product is CASSLVWGTGNTIYF.

The chain is built from TRBV2 and TRBJ2-7; D uncertain. The V gene lost 8 bases and the J gene lost 7 bases, with 15 bases spanning the gap. CDR1 and CDR2 from the germline V gene are SNHLY and FYNNEI. The length of the CDR3 is 12 residues. CDR3: CASQDGYQEQYF. CDR3 nucleotide sequence: TGTGCCAGCCAGGACGGGTATCAGGAGCAGTACTTC.

DNA for the CDR3: TGTGCCACCAGTGGGGGGATAGTCGAAAAACTGTTTTTT. Translated, it gives CATSGGIVEKLFF. This chain joins TRBV15 and TRBJ1-4; perhaps TRBD1 as D (5 bases). CDR1 and CDR2 (germline): LNHNV, YYDKDF (reference sequence). Trimming left V 6 bases short and J 8 bases short, with 13 bases between. This CDR3 region has 13 residues.

The gene calls are TRBV5-1 and TRBJ2-1; D ambiguous. The CDR3 runs to 12 residues. Germline V gene lookup returns CDR1 SGHRS and CDR2 YFSETQ. The V and J ends lost 1 base and 6 bases respectively, with 5 bases between them. In DNA, the CDR3 is TGCGCCAGCAGCTTGTCAACCAATGAGCAGTTCTTC. It is translated as CASSLSTNEQFF.

This clone was found once. The rearrangement uses TRBV11-2 and TRBJ1-1, with TRBD1 as a possible D gene (5 bases). The CDR3 is made up of 15 amino acids. Between the trimmed V and J ends, which lost 5 bases and 5 bases, there was a span of 18 bases. The germline gives CDR1 SGHAT, CDR2 FQNNGV. The CDR3 nucleotides are TGTGCCAGCAGCACGCTTCCGGGGGTGGGAACTGAAGCTTTCTTT. As protein: CASSTLPGVGTEAFF. Using reference TRBV11-2 and TRBJ1-1 for the parts outside the CDR3, the full variable domain is EAGVAQSPRYKIIEKRQSVAFWCNPISGHATLYWYQQILGQGPKLLIQFQNNGVVDDSQLPKDRFSAERLKGVDSTLKIQPAKLEDSAVYLCASSTLPGVGTEAFFGQGTRLTVV.

The gene calls are TRBV5-4 and TRBJ1-3, with D perhaps TRBD1 (5 bases). The V and J ends lost 4 bases and 0 bases respectively, with 14 bases between them. This CDR3 spans 16 amino acids. Germline lookup yields CDR1 SGHNT and CDR2 YYREEE (reference sequence). The CDR3 spells CASSAGPFNSGNTIYF. The CDR3 bases are TGTGCCAGCAGCGCGGGGCCGTTCAACTCTGGAAACACCATATATTTT. Variable domain in full (rest from reference TRBV5-4 and TRBJ1-3): ETGVTQSPTHLIKTRGQQVTLRCSSQSGHNTVSWYQQALGQGPQFIFQYYREEENGRGNFPPRFSGLQFPNYSSELNVNALELDDSALYLCASSAGPFNSGNTIYFGEGSWLTVV.

The chain employs TRBV7-9 and TRBJ1-2; D gene ambiguous. The CDR3 covers 16 residues. V shed 3 bases and J shed 4 bases, with 18 bases lying between them. Germline V gives CDR1 SEHNR, CDR2 FQNEAQ (reference sequence). CDR3 protein: CASSFSGRGGSYGYTF. CDR3 sequence (DNA): TGTGCCAGCAGCTTTTCTGGGCGCGGTGGGTCCTATGGCTACACCTTC.

The chain is built from TRBV6-1 and TRBJ1-4; 7 bases map to TRBD1. V gave up 6 bases and J gave up 8 bases; unmatched junction bases: 9. The germline V gene encodes CDR1 MNHNS and CDR2 SASEGT. The CDR3 sequence is 14 residues long. The CDR3 loop reads CASRTGQIMEKLFF. CDR3 nucleotides: TGTGCCAGCAGGACAGGGCAGATTATGGAAAAACTGTTTTTT.

The rearrangement links TRBV7-9 to TRBJ1-2; tentative D call: TRBD1 (5 bases). Germline values: CDR1 SEHNR, CDR2 FQNEAQ (reference sequence). V lost 4 bases to trimming and J lost 6 bases, with 12 bases between them. CDR3 length: 13 amino acids. This chain's CDR3 is CASSSGLTDGYTF. Here the CDR3 DNA reads TGTGCCAGCAGCTCAGGGTTGACAGATGGCTACACCTTC.

This clone was counted a single time. CDR3 loop: CASSLVGGFLQETQYF. The CDR3 DNA is TGTGCCAGCAGCCTGGTTGGGGGATTCCTGCAAGAGACCCAGTACTTC. The chain links TRBV7-2 to TRBJ2-5; D is perhaps TRBD1 or TRBD2 (5 bases each). Trimming stripped 5 bases from V and 2 bases from J, with 18 bases between. CDR3 size: 16 residues. CDR1 and CDR2 from the germline V gene are SGHTA and FQGNSA.

This clone occurred once. The chain carries TRBV9 and TRBJ2-3; no clear D. The CDR3 is 14 amino acids. Germline CDR1 is SGDLS and CDR2 is YYNGEE. Trimming removed 5 bases from V and 0 bases from J, with 10 bases in between. The CDR3 loop is CASSLGSSTDTQYF. The DNA of the CDR3 is TGTGCCAGCAGTCTCGGTTCTAGCACAGATACGCAGTATTTT.